This passage covers 25 T cell receptor beta chains from one sample sequenced in a study of T cell repertoires and HLA-DP antigens. Their cognate antigens are unknown. Measured with immunoSEQ multiplex PCR; TCRdb has only the in-frame clones, and not every one. The sample lists around 110,000 clones; more than 85% were seen once. Sequenced input: CD4+ T cells from PBMCs. Source of these receptors: a woman aged 18-35 years in good health and CMV-seronegative.

The V gene is TRBV12-5, the J gene TRBJ1-5; 7 bases map to TRBD1. With 6 bases clipped from V and 6 bases from J, the junction kept 8 bases outside the gene matches. Looked up from germline, CDR1 is LGHNT and CDR2 is FRNRAP. The CDR3 has 14 amino acids. The CDR3 sequence is CASGDGTVLQPQHF. DNA for the CDR3: TGTGCTAGTGGGGACGGGACAGTTCTTCAGCCCCAGCATTTT.

The rearrangement uses TRBV5-1 and TRBJ2-3; 7 bases align to TRBD1. Per the germline V gene, CDR1 is SGHRS and CDR2 is YFSETQ. The V gene end was trimmed by 2 bases and the J gene end by 3 bases; junction bases not matched to a gene: 21. CDR3 length: 20 residues. CDR3 in amino acids: CASSFGVTSRTGERTDTQYF. Here the CDR3 DNA reads TGCGCCAGCAGCTTTGGTGTAACATCCCGCACAGGGGAGAGGACAGATACGCAGTATTTT.

The chain uses TRBV10-3 and TRBJ2-3; D is unresolved. Per the germline V gene, CDR1 is ENHRY and CDR2 is SYGVKD. The CDR3 sequence is 13 residues long. V gave up 6 bases and J gave up 0 bases, with 7 bases separating them. The CDR3 bases are TGTGCCATCAGCCTAACTAGCACAGATACGCAGTATTTT. Amino acid sequence: CAISLTSTDTQYF.

The chain joins TRBV6-5 to TRBJ1-6, with a possible D match to TRBD1 (5 bases). Per the germline V gene, CDR1 is MNHEY and CDR2 is SVGAGI. V dropped 6 bases and J dropped 7 bases, with 13 bases sitting between them. The CDR3 length is 14 residues. The CDR3 sequence: CASREDSGNSPLHF. CDR3 in DNA: TGTGCCAGCAGAGAGGACTCAGGGAATTCACCCCTCCACTTT.

This chain uses TRBV6-6 with TRBJ2-3; TRBD2 agrees at 10 bases. V was pared by 7 bases and J by 0 bases, with 1 base of the junction left unmatched. Germline CDR1 and CDR2: MNHNY and SVGAGI (reference sequence). This CDR3 is 14 amino acids long. CDR3 protein: CASKTSGSTDTQYF. CDR3 sequence (DNA): TGTGCCAGCAAGACTAGCGGGAGCACAGATACGCAGTATTTT.

This rearrangement joins TRBV5-1 to TRBJ2-1; 9 bases line up with TRBD1. Trimming took 0 bases from V and 7 from J; bases not matched to a gene: 5. The CDR3 is 15 amino acids. Germline loops: CDR1 SGHRS, CDR2 YFSETQ. In DNA, the CDR3 is TGCGCCAGCAGCTTGGGGACAGGGGTTGAAAATGAGCAGTTCTTC. Translation gives CASSLGTGVENEQFF.

This clone appeared once. The chain combines TRBV10-3 with TRBJ2-2; perhaps D is TRBD1 or TRBD2 (6 bases each). CDR3 size: 16 residues. V was trimmed by 0 bases and J by 4 bases, leaving 12 bases between them. From germline, CDR1 is ENHRY and CDR2 SYGVKD. Here the CDR3 DNA reads TGTGCCATCAGTGAGTCTAGCGGCAGGGGCACCGGGGAGCTGTTTTTT. Translation gives CAISESSGRGTGELFF.

The rearrangement links TRBV2 to TRBJ1-1; TRBD1 is a possible D gene (6 bases). Trimming removed 7 bases from V and 5 bases from J, with 17 bases in between. The CDR3 is 14 residues long. Germline V CDR1 and CDR2: SNHLY, FYNNEI. CDR3 region: CASTAQGLGTEAFF. As DNA, the CDR3 is TGTGCCAGCACTGCGCAGGGGCTGGGAACTGAAGCTTTCTTT.

V usage is TRBV6-1 and J usage is TRBJ1-5, with D unclear. Germline-derived CDR1 and CDR2 are MNHNS and SASEGT. Trimming pared 0 bases from V and 7 bases from J, leaving 7 bases between. The CDR3 length is 13 residues. The CDR3 DNA follows: TGTGCCAGCAGTGAAGCCCCTAAACAGCCCCAGCATTTT. Protein: CASSEAPKQPQHF.

J is TRBJ2-4 and V is TRBV29-1; a weak D match, TRBD1 (6 bases). Germline V gives CDR1 SQVTM, CDR2 ANQGSEA. Between the trimmed V and J ends, which lost 6 bases and 6 bases, there was a span of 18 bases. The CDR3 length is 14 residues. The CDR3 is CSVGKTGASNIQYF. Written as DNA, the CDR3 is TGCAGCGTAGGAAAGACAGGTGCCTCAAACATTCAGTACTTC.

This clone has only a few counts. The CDR3 sequence: CASSPRRGQYNEQFF. Here the CDR3 DNA reads TGTGCCAGTAGTCCCCGGAGGGGGCAATACAATGAGCAGTTCTTC. This chain connects TRBV19 to TRBJ2-1, with D tentatively TRBD1 (7 bases). Germline V lookup: CDR1 LNHDA, CDR2 SQIVND (reference sequence). The CDR3 runs 15 residues. V gave up 5 bases and J gave up 4 bases, with 15 bases separating them.

The V gene is TRBV5-6, the J gene TRBJ2-6; 8 nucleotides match TRBD2. Germline V gives CDR1 SGHDT, CDR2 YYEEEE. The CDR3 has 19 amino acids. Unmatched junction bases numbered 8, after V lost 0 bases and J lost 0 bases. The CDR3 DNA is TGTGCCAGCAGCTTGGCGGGGACTAGACGAACCTCTGGGGCCAACGTCCTGACTTTC. Its translation is CASSLAGTRRTSGANVLTF.

The chain links TRBV6-5 to TRBJ1-1, with a weak D call TRBD1 (6 bases). V gave up 7 bases and J gave up 1 base, with 16 bases separating them. The CDR3 runs 15 residues. CDR1 is MNHEY, CDR2 SVGAGI, per germline. In DNA, the CDR3 is TGTGCCAGCATCCGGGCAGGGGCTACGAACACTGAAGCTTTCTTT. This gives the protein CASIRAGATNTEAFF.

Notes on this clone: One end of the junction does not line up with germline, which may come from a read error. The J gene is TRBJ1-1, the V gene TRBV18; D gene unclear. From germline, CDR1 is KGHSH and CDR2 LQKENI. The CDR3 runs to 13 residues. CDR3 sequence: CASSPLLTPEAFF. CDR3 nucleotide sequence: TGTGCCAGCTCGCCACTCCTCACACCTGAAGCTTTCTTT.

The V gene is TRBV19, the J gene TRBJ1-5; unclear D gene. This CDR3 comprises 16 residues. Germline CDR1 reads LNHDA; CDR2 reads SQIVND (reference sequence). Deletions cut 4 bases from V and 3 bases from J, with 16 bases between. The DNA of the CDR3 is TGTGCCAGTAGTAAGGGTTCGAGGCGCTCCAATCAGCCCCAGCATTTT. This codes for CASSKGSRRSNQPQHF.

V is TRBV5-1 and J is TRBJ2-2; weak D call: TRBD2 (6 bases). The germline gives CDR1 SGHRS, CDR2 YFSETQ. V lost 4 bases and J lost 7, with 14 bases in between. The CDR3 is made up of 14 amino acids. The DNA for the CDR3 is TGCGCCAGCAGCCGAGGGACTGTCGGCGGGGAGCTGTTTTTT. This translates into CASSRGTVGGELFF.

The CDR3: CASSLTGGRDEQFF. The CDR3 nucleotides read TGTGCCAGCAGCTTAACGGGGGGGCGGGATGAGCAGTTCTTC. V is TRBV7-2 and J is TRBJ2-1; 8 nucleotides line up with TRBD2. The V segment lost 2 bases and the J segment 8 bases; nucleotides outside the gene matches: 5. CDR3 length: 14 amino acids. Germline CDR1 reads SGHTA; CDR2 reads FQGNSA.

V usage is TRBV9 and J usage is TRBJ1-5, with 9 bases aligning to TRBD1. Trimming cost V 3 bases and J 7 bases; bases outside gene matches: 8. CDR3 length: 15 amino acids. Germline V CDR1 and CDR2: SGDLS, YYNGEE. CDR3 sequence: CASSAGTGKGQPQHF. The CDR3, as DNA: TGTGCCAGCAGCGCCGGGACAGGGAAAGGGCAGCCCCAGCATTTT.

This chain joins TRBV9 and TRBJ2-1; weak D call: TRBD1 (6 bases). Germline V gives CDR1 SGDLS, CDR2 YYNGEE. The CDR3 length is 15 residues. Deletions cut 3 bases from V and 4 bases from J, with 14 bases between. CDR3 amino acids: CASSAQGSNYNEQFF. CDR3 nucleotide sequence: TGTGCCAGCAGCGCCCAGGGGTCTAATTACAATGAGCAGTTCTTC. Variable domain in full (rest from reference TRBV9 and TRBJ2-1): DSGVTQTPKHLITATGQRVTLRCSPRSGDLSVYWYQQSLDQGLQFLIQYYNGEERAKGNILERFSAQQFPDLHSELNLSSLELGDSALYFCASSAQGSNYNEQFFGPGTRLTVL.

The chain combines TRBV5-1 with TRBJ2-3; TRBD2 agrees at 8 bases. With V trimmed by 1 base and J by 1 base, 2 bases remained unmatched. Germline V lookup: CDR1 SGHRS, CDR2 YFSETQ. CDR3 length: 15 amino acids. Here the CDR3 reads CASSLWRGGTDTQYF. CDR3 sequence (DNA): TGCGCCAGCAGCTTGTGGCGGGGGGGCACAGATACGCAGTATTTT.

The chain carries TRBV11-1 and TRBJ1-1; D is possibly TRBD1 (6 bases). V shed 3 bases and J shed 1 base, with 9 bases lying between them. The CDR3 runs 14 residues. Germline V CDR1 and CDR2: SGHAT, FQDESV (reference sequence). The CDR3 spells CASSLGQENTEAFF. Here the CDR3 DNA reads TGTGCCAGCAGCTTGGGACAAGAGAACACTGAAGCTTTCTTT.

This chain uses TRBV6-1 with TRBJ2-3; unclear D gene. The CDR3 has 14 residues. Germline CDR1 MNHNS, CDR2 SASEGT. The V and J ends lost 3 bases and 6 bases respectively, with 13 bases between them. Written as DNA, the CDR3 is TGTGCCAGCAGTGAGGATCATCCCGGGGATACGCAGTATTTT. It translates to CASSEDHPGDTQYF.

The sample holds one count of this clone. The rearrangement links TRBV30 to TRBJ2-3; 10 bases align to TRBD1. The CDR3 length is 14 residues. Germline-derived CDR1 and CDR2 are GTSNPN and SVGIG (reference sequence). With V trimmed by 3 bases and J by 3 bases, 3 bases remained unmatched. The CDR3 coding sequence is TGTGCCTGGAGCAGGGACAGGGGTACAGATACGCAGTATTTT. Translating gives CAWSRDRGTDTQYF.

The chain carries TRBV5-4 and TRBJ2-3; no clear D. V lost 0 bases, J lost 0 bases, and 11 bases lay in between. Germline values: CDR1 SGHNT, CDR2 YYREEE (reference sequence). The CDR3 has 16 residues. CDR3 sequence reads: CASSLAARASTDTQYF. The CDR3 DNA reads as TGTGCCAGCAGCTTGGCGGCTCGAGCTAGCACAGATACGCAGTATTTT.

CDR3 DNA sequence: TGTGCCAGCTCACCACAAAAGATCTGGAATGAGCAGTTCTTC. Amino acid sequence: CASSPQKIWNEQFF. The V and J genes are TRBV18 and TRBJ2-1; no definite D call. The germline CDR1 and CDR2 sequences are KGHSH and LQKENI. V was clipped by 1 base and J by 7 bases, with 11 bases between them. There are 14 residues in the CDR3.